The text below deals with one TCR beta chain. Germline V gene data show CDR1 as MDHEN and CDR2 as SYDVKM. This CDR3 has 16 residues. Trimming shortened V by 8 bases and J by 0 bases, and 19 bases separated the two germline ends. The entry originates in a study of blood T cell repertoires in COVID-19. Sequenced by immunoSEQ multiplex PCR; TCRdb stores in-frame clones only, minus some. The sample has 250,000 to 350,000 clones, 70% to 90% seen once. Recovered status in Cohort 3 required two negative PCRs, clearance, or symptom resolution. The V call is TRBV28, the J call TRBJ1-1; tentatively, D is TRBD1 (5 bases). Sequencing input: PBMCs or T cells enriched from blood (not recorded which). The TCR sequence derives from a woman under 40 who had recovered from COVID-19. The DNA of the CDR3 is TGTGCCAGCTTCCCGGGGGGGTTCTCCTTGAACACTGAAGCTTTCTTT. Protein product: CASFPGGFSLNTEAFF.